This T cell receptor (beta chain) was documented in a study of identical twins. In the case of this clonotype: Mismatch with germline at one junction end may stem from a read error.

TCRdb reprocessed the 5' RACE reads with MiXCR, giving one entry per CDR3 protein. Among 550,000 to 700,000 distinct CDR3 sequences listed, less than 25% were seen once. CDR1 and CDR2 from the germline V gene are DFQATT and SNEGSKA (reference sequence). This CDR3 contains 15 residues. A further study also used this sample, focusing on T cells expressing NK-cell markers. That paper adds: The CD3+CD56-NKG2C+ fraction of a handful of donors was also led by these clonotypes. The HCMV specificity of the expanded NKG2C+ T cell clones stayed unresolved.

The rearrangement links TRBV20-1 to TRBJ2-1, with 13 bases aligning to TRBD2. Sequenced input: PBMCs. The clonotype comes from a woman under 30 in good health. The CDR3 DNA sequence: TGCAATGCTTCCGGGACTAGCGGGGTAAACAATGAGCAGTTCTTC. This sequence encodes CNASGTSGVNNEQFF.